These 6 T cell receptor beta chains share one sample of origin, sequenced in a study of blood T cell repertoires in COVID-19. The data were produced by immunoSEQ multiplex PCR, yet TCRdb's version contains in-frame clones alone and is incomplete. This table has 280,000 or so clones, approximately 83% appearing once. The sample comprised peripheral blood. The source is a woman aged 25 to 39 who had recovered from COVID-19.

The chain employs TRBV19 and TRBJ1-4; 10 bases align to TRBD1. Germline trimming cut 4 bases from V and 7 bases from J; bases unmatched to any gene: 6. The germline V gene has CDR1 LNHDA and CDR2 SQIVND (reference sequence). The CDR3 covers 15 residues. In DNA, the CDR3 is TGTGCCAGTAGTACTTCGGACAGGGGGGCTGAAAAACTGTTTTTT. This codes for CASSTSDRGAEKLFF.

The V call is TRBV28, the J call TRBJ1-2; 7 positions agree with TRBD1. The germline V gene encodes CDR1 MDHEN and CDR2 SYDVKM. This CDR3 comprises 17 residues. Trimming removed 4 bases from V and 2 bases from J; junction bases left unmatched: 13. CDR3 in amino acids: CASSSFGQDHQNYGYTF. CDR3 bases: TGTGCCAGCAGTTCATTTGGACAGGACCATCAAAACTATGGCTACACCTTC.

The count of this clone is one. This chain uses TRBV24-1 with TRBJ2-2; 12 bases match TRBD2. The germline gives CDR1 KGHDR, CDR2 SFDVKD. V trimming: 3 bases; J trimming: 1 base; junction bases outside the gene matches: 2. CDR3 length equals 17 residues. The CDR3 is CATSDPGLAGNTGELFF. The DNA for the CDR3 is TGTGCCACCAGTGATCCGGGACTAGCGGGGAACACCGGGGAGCTGTTTTTT.

The V call is TRBV6-1, the J call TRBJ2-1; TRBD2 agrees at 9 bases. Germline CDR1 reads MNHNS; CDR2 reads SASEGT. Trimming removed 6 bases from V and 4 bases from J; junction bases left unmatched: 10. This CDR3 spans 16 amino acids. The CDR3 nucleotides read TGTGCCAGCAGCGAAATCGTTAGCGGGAGTTACAATGAGCAGTTCTTC. Translated, it gives CASSEIVSGSYNEQFF.

This sequence joins TRBV28 and TRBJ1-1, with D possibly being TRBD1 (6 bases). The CDR3 contains 17 residues. CDR1 and CDR2 (germline): MDHEN, SYDVKM. V was shortened by 0 bases and J by 1 base, with 15 bases between the two germline ends. The CDR3: CASSLWPGGRQNTEAFF. As DNA, the CDR3 is TGTGCCAGCAGTTTATGGCCTGGGGGCAGACAGAACACTGAAGCTTTCTTT.

The genes are TRBV7-2 and TRBJ2-7, with TRBD2 matching over 10 bases. J was trimmed by 3 bases and V by 5 bases; bases with no gene match: 4. Per germline, CDR1 SGHTA and CDR2 FQGNSA. The CDR3 consists of 14 residues. DNA for the CDR3: TGTGCCAGCAGCCCACTAGCGGGGAACTACGAGCAGTACTTC. It encodes CASSPLAGNYEQYF.